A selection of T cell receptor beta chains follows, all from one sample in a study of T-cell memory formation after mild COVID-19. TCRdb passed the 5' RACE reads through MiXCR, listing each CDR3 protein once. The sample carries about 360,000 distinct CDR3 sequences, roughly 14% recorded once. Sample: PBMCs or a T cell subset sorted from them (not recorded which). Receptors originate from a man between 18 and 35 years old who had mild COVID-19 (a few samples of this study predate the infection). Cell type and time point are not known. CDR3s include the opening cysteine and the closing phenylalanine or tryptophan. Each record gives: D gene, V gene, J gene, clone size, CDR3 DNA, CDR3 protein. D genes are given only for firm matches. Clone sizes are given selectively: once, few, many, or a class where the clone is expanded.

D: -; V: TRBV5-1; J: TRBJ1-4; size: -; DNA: TGCGCCAGCAGCTTGGGTCCAGGGAACGGTGAAAAACTGTTTTTT; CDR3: CASSLGPGNGEKLFF
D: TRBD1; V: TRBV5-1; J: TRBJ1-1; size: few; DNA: TGCGCCAGCAGCCCAACAGGGGCCGAAGCTTTCTTT; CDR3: CASSPTGAEAFF
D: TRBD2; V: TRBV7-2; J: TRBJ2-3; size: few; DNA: TGTGCCAGCAGCTTATCCGCGACTAGGAGGCTAGCGGGGACAGATACGCAGTATTTT; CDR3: CASSLSATRRLAGTDTQYF
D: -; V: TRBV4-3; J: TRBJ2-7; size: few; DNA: TGCGCCAGCAGCCAAGATACCACAGCCACCTACGAGCAGTACTTC; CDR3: CASSQDTTATYEQYF
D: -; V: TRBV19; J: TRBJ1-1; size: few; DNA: TGTGCCAGTACCACGGGCTGGGGCACTGAAGCTTTCTTT; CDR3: CASTTGWGTEAFF
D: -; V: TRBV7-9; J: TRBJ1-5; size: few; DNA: TGTGCCAGCACGACAGGCCTGGAAGGTCAGCCCCAGCATTTT; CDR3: CASTTGLEGQPQHF
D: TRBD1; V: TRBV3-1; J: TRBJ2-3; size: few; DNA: TGTGCCAGCAGCGGTTTCGGGGACAGGAGCCTAAGGGCAGATACGCAGTATTTT; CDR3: CASSGFGDRSLRADTQYF
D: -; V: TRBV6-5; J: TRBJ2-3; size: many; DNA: TGTGCCAGCAGAACTACAGGGCACACGCAGTATTTT; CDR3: CASRTTGHTQYF
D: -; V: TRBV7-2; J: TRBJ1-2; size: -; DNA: TGTGCCAGCAGCTTACTGGGGGCTAACTATGGCTACACCTTC; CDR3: CASSLLGANYGYTF
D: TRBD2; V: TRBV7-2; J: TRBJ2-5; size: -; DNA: TGTGCCAGCAGCCCTAGCCTCCGAGCGGGGGGCAGACAAGAGACCCAGTACTTC; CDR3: CASSPSLRAGGRQETQYF
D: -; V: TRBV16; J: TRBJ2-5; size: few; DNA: TGTGCCAGCAGCCAATCAGGAGGGTCCGGGACCCAGTACTTC; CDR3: CASSQSGGSGTQYF
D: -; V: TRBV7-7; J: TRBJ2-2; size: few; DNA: TGTGCCAGCAGCACCGGGATAAGACCGAGGAACACCGGGGAGCTGTTTTTT; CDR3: CASSTGIRPRNTGELFF
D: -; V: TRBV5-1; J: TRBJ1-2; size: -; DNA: TGCGCCAGCAGCTCGGCACCTCTCTATGGCTACACCTTC; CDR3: CASSSAPLYGYTF
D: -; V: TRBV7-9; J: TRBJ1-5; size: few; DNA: TGTGCCAGCAGCTTAGCCTCCTTGGGGGTTCAGCCCCAGCATTTT; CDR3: CASSLASLGVQPQHF
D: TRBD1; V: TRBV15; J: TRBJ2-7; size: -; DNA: TGTGCCACCAGCAACGACAGGGGAAGCTCCTACGAGCAGTACTTC; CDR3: CATSNDRGSSYEQYF
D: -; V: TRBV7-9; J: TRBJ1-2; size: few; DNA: TGTGCCAGCAGGAACCAGCCCCAAGGGGACTACACCTTC; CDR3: CASRNQPQGDYTF
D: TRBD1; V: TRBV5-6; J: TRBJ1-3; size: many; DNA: TGTGCCAGCAGCTTGAGGGGGCCCGGAAACACCATATATTTT; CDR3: CASSLRGPGNTIYF
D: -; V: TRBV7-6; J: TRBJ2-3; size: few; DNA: TGTGCCAGCAGCCGTGAATCCGCCGGCACAGATACGCAGTATTTT; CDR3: CASSRESAGTDTQYF
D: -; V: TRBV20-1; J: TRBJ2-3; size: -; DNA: TGCAGTGCTCCCTGGGGCGCGGCTAGCACAGATACGCAGTATTTT; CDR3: CSAPWGAASTDTQYF
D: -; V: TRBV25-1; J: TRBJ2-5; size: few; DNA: TGTGCCAGCAAGGGACACCGCTTAAGGACCCAGTACTTC; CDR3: CASKGHRLRTQYF
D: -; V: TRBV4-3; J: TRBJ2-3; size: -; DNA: TGCGCCAGCAGCTCTCGGGGGTGGGTGTCAGATACGCAGTATTTT; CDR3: CASSSRGWVSDTQYF
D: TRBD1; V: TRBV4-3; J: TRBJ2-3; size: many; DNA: TGCGCCAGCAGCCAAGGACAGGGGGCGAGCCCTAGCACAGATACGCAGTATTTT; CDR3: CASSQGQGASPSTDTQYF
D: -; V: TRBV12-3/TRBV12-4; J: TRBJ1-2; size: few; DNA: TGTGCCAGCAGTCCGAACTCAGGGTATGAAGGCTACACCTTC; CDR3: CASSPNSGYEGYTF
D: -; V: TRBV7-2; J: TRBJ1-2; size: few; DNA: TGTGCCAGCAGCAGCAACAGGGCTCTTTATGGCTACACCTTC; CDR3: CASSSNRALYGYTF
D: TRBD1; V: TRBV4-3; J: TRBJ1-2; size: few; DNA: TGCGCCAGCAGCCAAGAAACAGGGGGAGTAGGTGGCTACACCTTC; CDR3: CASSQETGGVGGYTF
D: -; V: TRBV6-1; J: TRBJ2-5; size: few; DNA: TGTGCCAGCAGTGAACAGGGCTGGGGAGAGACCCAGTACTTC; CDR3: CASSEQGWGETQYF
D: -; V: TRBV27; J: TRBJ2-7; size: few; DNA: TGTGCCAGCAGTTTATACGCCCTAGCTGGGAACGAGCAGTACTTC; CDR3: CASSLYALAGNEQYF
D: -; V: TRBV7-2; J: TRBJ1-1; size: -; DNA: TGTGCCAGCAGCTTAACCAGAAAGAACACTGAAGCTTTCTTT; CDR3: CASSLTRKNTEAFF
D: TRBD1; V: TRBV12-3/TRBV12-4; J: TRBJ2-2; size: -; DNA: TGTGCCAGCAGTACACAGGGGGCGATTGCCGGGGAGCTGTTTTTT; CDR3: CASSTQGAIAGELFF
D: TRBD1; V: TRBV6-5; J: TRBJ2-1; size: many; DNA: TGTGCCAGCAGTTACTCGGGACAGGGGGAGGACAATGAGCAGTTCTTC; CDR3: CASSYSGQGEDNEQFF
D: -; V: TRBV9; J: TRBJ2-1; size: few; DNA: TGTGCCAGCAGCGTAGCGCCCAATGAGCAGTTCTTC; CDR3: CASSVAPNEQFF
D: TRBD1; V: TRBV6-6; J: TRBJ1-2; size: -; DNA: TGTGCCAGCAGTCAATCTCAGGGGGCTCTCTATGGCTACACCTTC; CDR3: CASSQSQGALYGYTF
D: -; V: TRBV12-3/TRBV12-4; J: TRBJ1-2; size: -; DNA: TGTGCCGGCAGGGGTAACTATGGCTACACCTTC; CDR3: CAGRGNYGYTF
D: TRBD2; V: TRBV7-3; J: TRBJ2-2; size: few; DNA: TGTGCCAGCAGCTCAATAGCGGGGGGGCCTACCGGGGAGCTGTTTTTT; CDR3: CASSSIAGGPTGELFF
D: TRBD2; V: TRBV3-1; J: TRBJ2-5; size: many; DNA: TGTGCCAGCAGCCAAGATCTTACTAGCGGGGGGCGGACCCAGTACTTC; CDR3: CASSQDLTSGGRTQYF
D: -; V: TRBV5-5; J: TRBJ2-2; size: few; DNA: TGTGCCAGCAGGCCGACAGGCGGGGAGCTGTTTTTT; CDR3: CASRPTGGELFF
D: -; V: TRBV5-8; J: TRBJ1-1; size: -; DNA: TGTGCCAGTCCCTTTGGCCAGGCCGTGGGAGCTTTCTTT; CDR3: CASPFGQAVGAFF
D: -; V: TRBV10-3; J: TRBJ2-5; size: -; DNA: TGTGCCATCAGTCCAAGGGGAAACGATTACCAAGAGACCCAGTACTTC; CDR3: CAISPRGNDYQETQYF
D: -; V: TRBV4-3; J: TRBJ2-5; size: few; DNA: TGCGCCAGCAGCCAAGATTTCGGCGGGGAGACCCAGTACTTC; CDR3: CASSQDFGGETQYF
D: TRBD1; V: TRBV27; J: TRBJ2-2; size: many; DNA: TGTGCCAGCAGCTTCACATCGGGACAGCCAACCGGGGAGCTGTTTTTT; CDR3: CASSFTSGQPTGELFF
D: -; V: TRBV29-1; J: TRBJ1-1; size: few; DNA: TGCAGCGTTGTATTTCTGGGGAGGGAAGGGACTGAAGCTTTCTTT; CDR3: CSVVFLGREGTEAFF
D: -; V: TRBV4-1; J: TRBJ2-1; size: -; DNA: TGCGCCAGCAGCCAAGGCCCTCTCTATCAGGGGCAGTTCTTC; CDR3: CASSQGPLYQGQFF
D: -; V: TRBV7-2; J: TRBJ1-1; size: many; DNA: TGTGCCAGCAGCCCGGAGGCCGGGGCTGAAGCTTTCTTT; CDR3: CASSPEAGAEAFF
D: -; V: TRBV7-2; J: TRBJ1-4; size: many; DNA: TGTGCCAGCAGCTTAGCGAGAGACAATGAAAAACTGTTTTTT; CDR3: CASSLARDNEKLFF
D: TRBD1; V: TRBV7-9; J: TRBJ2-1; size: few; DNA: TGTGCCAGCAGCTCCCGGGACAGCGCCCGCCCCTACAATGAGCAGTTCTTC; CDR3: CASSSRDSARPYNEQFF
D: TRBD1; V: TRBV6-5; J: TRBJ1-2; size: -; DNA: TGTGCCAGCAGTTACTTGGGACAGGGTAGGAGGTACGACACCTTC; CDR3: CASSYLGQGRRYDTF
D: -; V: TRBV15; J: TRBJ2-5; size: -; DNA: TGTGCCACCAGCAGAGATCTCACCAAAGAGACCCAGTACTTC; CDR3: CATSRDLTKETQYF
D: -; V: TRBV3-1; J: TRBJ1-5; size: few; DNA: TGTGCCAGCAGCCAAGCATCGGGGAGAAGCAATCAGCCCCAGCATTTT; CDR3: CASSQASGRSNQPQHF